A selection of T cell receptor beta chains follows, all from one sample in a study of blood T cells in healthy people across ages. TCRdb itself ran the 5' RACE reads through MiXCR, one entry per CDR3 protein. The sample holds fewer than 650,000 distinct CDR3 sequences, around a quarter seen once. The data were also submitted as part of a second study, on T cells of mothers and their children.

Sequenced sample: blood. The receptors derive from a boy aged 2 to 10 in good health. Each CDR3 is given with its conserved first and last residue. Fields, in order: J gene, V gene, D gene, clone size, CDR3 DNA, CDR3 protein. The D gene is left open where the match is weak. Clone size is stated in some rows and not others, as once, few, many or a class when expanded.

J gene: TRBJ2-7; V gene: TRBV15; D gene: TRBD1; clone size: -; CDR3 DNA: TGTGCCACCAGCAGAGCCGGGACAGATTCCTACGAGCAGTACTTC; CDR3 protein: CATSRAGTDSYEQYF
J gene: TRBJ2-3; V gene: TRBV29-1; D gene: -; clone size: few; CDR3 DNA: TGCAGCGTTGAAGTCGCGGGCAGCACAGATACGCAGTATTTT; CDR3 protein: CSVEVAGSTDTQYF
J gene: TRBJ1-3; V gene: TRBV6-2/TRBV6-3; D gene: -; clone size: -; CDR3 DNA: TGTGCCAGCAGTTTGACAGGCCGTCGGTCTGGAAACACCATATATTTT; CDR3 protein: CASSLTGRRSGNTIYF
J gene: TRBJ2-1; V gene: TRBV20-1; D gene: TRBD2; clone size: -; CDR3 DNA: TGCAGTGGAGGGACTAGCGGTAGCTCCTACAATGAGCAGTTCTTC; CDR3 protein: CSGGTSGSSYNEQFF
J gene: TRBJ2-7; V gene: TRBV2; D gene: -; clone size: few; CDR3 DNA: TGTGCCAGCAGGCAACAGGGTTACGAGCAGTACTTC; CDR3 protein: CASRQQGYEQYF
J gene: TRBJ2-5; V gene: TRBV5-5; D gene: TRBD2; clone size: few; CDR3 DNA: TGTGCCAGCAGCTTGGGCGGGAGGGCCGAAGAGACCCAGTACTTC; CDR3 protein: CASSLGGRAEETQYF
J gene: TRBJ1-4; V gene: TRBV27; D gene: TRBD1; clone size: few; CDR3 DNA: TGTGCCAGCAGTCTTCTTCGCGGGCAGGGGGATGAAAAACTGTTTTTT; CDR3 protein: CASSLLRGQGDEKLFF
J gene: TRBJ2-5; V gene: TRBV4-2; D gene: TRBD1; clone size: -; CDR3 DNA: TGTGCCAGCAGCCATAGGACAGGGCAAGAGACCCAGTACTTC; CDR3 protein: CASSHRTGQETQYF
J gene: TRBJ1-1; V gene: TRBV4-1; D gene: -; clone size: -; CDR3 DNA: TGCGCCAGCAGCCAAGGAGTGAAGGCTTTCTTT; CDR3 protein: CASSQGVKAFF
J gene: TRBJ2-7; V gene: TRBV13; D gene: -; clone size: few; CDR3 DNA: TGTGCCAGCAGCTTACGATTGGGCGGCGACTACGAGCAGTACTTC; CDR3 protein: CASSLRLGGDYEQYF
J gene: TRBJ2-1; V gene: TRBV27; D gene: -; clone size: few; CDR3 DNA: TGTGCCAGCAGCTATTACGGGTCCTACAATGAGCAGTTCTTC; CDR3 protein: CASSYYGSYNEQFF
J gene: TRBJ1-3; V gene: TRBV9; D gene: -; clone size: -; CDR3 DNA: TGTGCCAGCAGCGTCCACCCCTACCCAGAGGGAAACACCATATATTTT; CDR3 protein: CASSVHPYPEGNTIYF
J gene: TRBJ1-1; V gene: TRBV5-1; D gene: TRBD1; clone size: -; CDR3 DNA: TGCGCCAGCAGCTTCGACCCGGGACAGGCGAACACTGAAGCTTTCTTT; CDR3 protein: CASSFDPGQANTEAFF
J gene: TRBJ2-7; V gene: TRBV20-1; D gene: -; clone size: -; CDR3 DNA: TGCAGTGCTAGAGAAGGCAGGGGCTACGAGCAGTACTTC; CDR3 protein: CSAREGRGYEQYF
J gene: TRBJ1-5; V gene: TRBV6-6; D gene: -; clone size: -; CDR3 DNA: TGTGCCAGCAGTCCTCCCTTAGGCAATCAGCCCCAGCATTTT; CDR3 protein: CASSPPLGNQPQHF
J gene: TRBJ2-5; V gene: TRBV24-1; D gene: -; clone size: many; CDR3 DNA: TGTGCCACCAGTTGGAGGCGGCCCCAAGAGACCCAGTACTTC; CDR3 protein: CATSWRRPQETQYF
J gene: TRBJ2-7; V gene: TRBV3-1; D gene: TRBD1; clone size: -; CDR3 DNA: TGTGCCAGCAGCCAAGTAACCGGACAGGTCGCTTTGGAAAGCTCCTACGAGCAGTACTTC; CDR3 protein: CASSQVTGQVALESSYEQYF
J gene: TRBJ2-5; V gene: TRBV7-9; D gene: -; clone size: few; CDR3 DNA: TGTGCCAGCAGCTTAGAAGTCGGAACTCCCAATCGAGAGACCCAGTACTTC; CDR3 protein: CASSLEVGTPNRETQYF
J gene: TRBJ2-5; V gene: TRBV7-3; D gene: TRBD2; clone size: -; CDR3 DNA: TGTGCCAGCAGCTTTGAAGCGGGGGGGCCGGAGACCCAGTACTTC; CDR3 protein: CASSFEAGGPETQYF
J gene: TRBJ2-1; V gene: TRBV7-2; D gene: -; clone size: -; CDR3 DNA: TGTGCCAGCAGCTTCCCCCGGGGGGCCTATGAGCAGTTCTTC; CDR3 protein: CASSFPRGAYEQFF
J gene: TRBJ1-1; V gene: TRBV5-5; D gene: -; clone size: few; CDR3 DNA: TGTGCCAGCAGCTTCTCAGCAGGGATGACTGAAGCTTTCTTT; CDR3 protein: CASSFSAGMTEAFF
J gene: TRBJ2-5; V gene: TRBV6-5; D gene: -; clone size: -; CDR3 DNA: TGTGCCAGCAGTTACCTGGGGTTGGGGCAAGAGACCCAGTACTTC; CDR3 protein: CASSYLGLGQETQYF
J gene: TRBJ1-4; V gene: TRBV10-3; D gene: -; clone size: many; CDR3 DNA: TGTGCCATCAGCACAGGGAGGGATGAAAAACTGTTTTTT; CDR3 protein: CAISTGRDEKLFF
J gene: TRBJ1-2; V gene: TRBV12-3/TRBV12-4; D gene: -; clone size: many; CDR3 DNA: TGTGCCAGCAGTTTTGGGGGTGGCTACACCTTC; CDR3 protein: CASSFGGGYTF
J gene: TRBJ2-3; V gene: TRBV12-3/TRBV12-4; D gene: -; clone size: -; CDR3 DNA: TGTGCCAGCAGTTTCCACGGGGGCGTGACAGATACGCAGTATTTT; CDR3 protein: CASSFHGGVTDTQYF
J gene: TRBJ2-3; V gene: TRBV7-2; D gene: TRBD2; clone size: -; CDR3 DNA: TGTGCCAGCAGCCCGCAGAGCGGGAGGGTAACAGATACGCAGTATTTT; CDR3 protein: CASSPQSGRVTDTQYF
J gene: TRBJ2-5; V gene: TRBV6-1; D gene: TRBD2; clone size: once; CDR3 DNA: TGTGCCAGCGGGCGACTAGCGGGGGAATTTCTCCAAGAGACCCAGTACTTC; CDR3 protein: CASGRLAGEFLQETQYF
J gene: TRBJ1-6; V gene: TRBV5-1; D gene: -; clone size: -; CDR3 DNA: TGCGCCAGCAGCTTGGGCCCCCTACAGGGTAAGGCGGATTCACCCCTCCACTTT; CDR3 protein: CASSLGPLQGKADSPLHF
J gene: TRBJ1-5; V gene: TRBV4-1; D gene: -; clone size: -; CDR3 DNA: TGCGCCAGCAGCCAAGGTTGGTCGTCCAGTAGCAATCAGCCCCAGCATTTT; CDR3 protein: CASSQGWSSSSNQPQHF
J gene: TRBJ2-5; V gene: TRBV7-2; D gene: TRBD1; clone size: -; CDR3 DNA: TGTGCCAGCAGCTTGGACAGGGGGGTCACGAAGACCCAGTACTTC; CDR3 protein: CASSLDRGVTKTQYF
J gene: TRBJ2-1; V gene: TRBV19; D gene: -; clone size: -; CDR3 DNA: TGTGCCAGTAGTTCCCGGACAGAGTACAATGAGCAGTTCTTC; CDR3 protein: CASSSRTEYNEQFF
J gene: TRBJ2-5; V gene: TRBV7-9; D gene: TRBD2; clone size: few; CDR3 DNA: TGTGCCAGCAGCTTCGGTTTTAGGCTAGCGGCAGAAGAGACCCAGTACTTC; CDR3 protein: CASSFGFRLAAEETQYF
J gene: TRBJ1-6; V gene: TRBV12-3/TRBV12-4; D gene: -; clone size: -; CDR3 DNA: TGTGCCAGCAGCTCCTACGCCACAGGCTATAATTCACCCCTCCACTTT; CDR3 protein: CASSSYATGYNSPLHF
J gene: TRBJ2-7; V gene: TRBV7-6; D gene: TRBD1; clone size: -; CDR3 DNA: TGTGCCAGCAGCTCCGGGACAGGGGCGGGAGAGCAGTACTTC; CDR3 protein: CASSSGTGAGEQYF
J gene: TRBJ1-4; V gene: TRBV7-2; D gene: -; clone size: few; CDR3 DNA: TGTGCCAGCAGCTTTACAGGACCTGAAAAACTGTTTTTT; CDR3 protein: CASSFTGPEKLFF
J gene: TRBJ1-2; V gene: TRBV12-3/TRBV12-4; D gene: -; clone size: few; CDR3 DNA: TGTGCCAGCGGCCAAAGTAACTATGGCTACACCTTC; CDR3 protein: CASGQSNYGYTF
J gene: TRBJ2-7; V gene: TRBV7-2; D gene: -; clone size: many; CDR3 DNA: TGTGCCAGCAGCTTCCCCGGGCGGGACTACGAGCAGTACTTC; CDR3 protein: CASSFPGRDYEQYF